These 6 T cell receptor beta chains were sequenced from one sample in a study of shared clonotypes between healthy human individuals. This table comes from immunoSEQ multiplex PCR, and its TCRdb copy is limited to in-frame clones, with some not included. The sample lists 2.3 million or so clones; more than 85% were seen once. The sample was naive CD4+ T cells from PBMCs. Indicated subset: CD45RA+ positively selected. The receptors shown here come from a man younger than 35 in good health. Some clones in this sample may be carry-over from other donors' samples.

About this clone: Distinct nucleotide sequences in the sample also encode this CDR3. CDR3 sequence (DNA): TGTGCCAGTAGTATTGCGGGAAATCAGCCCCAGCATTTT. Translating gives CASSIAGNQPQHF. This chain joins TRBV19 and TRBJ1-5; unclear D gene. The V gene's germline CDR1 is LNHDA and CDR2 SQIVND (reference sequence). The CDR3 contains 13 residues. Trimming shortened V by 3 bases and J by 4 bases, and 7 bases separated the two germline ends.

The rearrangement joins TRBV5-1 to TRBJ2-3; 11 nucleotides align to TRBD2. Germline trimming cut 4 bases from V and 3 bases from J; bases unmatched to any gene: 7. Germline V gene sequence: CDR1 SGHRS, CDR2 YFSETQ. The CDR3 has 16 amino acids. The CDR3 protein is CASSTRTSGLTDTQYF. The CDR3 DNA reads TGCGCCAGCAGCACCAGGACTAGCGGGCTAACAGATACGCAGTATTTT.

The chain carries TRBV11-3 and TRBJ2-5; D may correspond to TRBD1 or TRBD2 (6 bases each). The germline V gene has CDR1 SGHNT and CDR2 YENEEA. The ends were cut back, 5 bases at V and 6 bases at J, with 10 bases in the middle. The CDR3 is made up of 12 amino acids. The DNA for the CDR3 is TGTGCCAGCAGCACGGGGGCAAAGACCCAGTACTTC. As protein: CASSTGAKTQYF.

With respect to this clone: Other DNA sequences in this specimen translate into the identical CDR3. V usage is TRBV28 and J usage is TRBJ2-6, with unresolved D. CDR1 MDHEN and CDR2 SYDVKM come from the germline V gene. Trimming cost V 2 bases and J 4 bases, with 3 bases left between them. The CDR3 is 13 amino acids. CDR3 sequence reads: CASSLQGANVLTF. The CDR3 DNA is TGTGCCAGCAGTTTACAAGGGGCCAACGTCCTGACTTTC.

The chain combines TRBV27 with TRBJ2-7; possibly TRBD1 for D (6 bases). The CDR3 spans 15 residues. V was shortened by 5 bases and J by 6 bases, with 20 bases between the two germline ends. Germline V gene sequence: CDR1 MNHEY, CDR2 SMNVEV (reference sequence). CDR3 bases: TGTGCCAGCAGTCCCGGGGCGCGGACAGTACGCGAGCAGTACTTC. Translated: CASSPGARTVREQYF.

This clone occurred once. This chain connects TRBV28 to TRBJ1-1; 8 nucleotides match TRBD1. This CDR3 has 18 amino acids. With V trimmed by 1 base and J by 5 bases, 15 bases remained unmatched. Germline loops: CDR1 MDHEN, CDR2 SYDVKM. The CDR3 nucleotides read TGTGCCAGCAGTTTATCCACCCTATCGACAGGGGTTGGGACTGAAGCTTTCTTT. It yields the protein CASSLSTLSTGVGTEAFF.